The 8 T cell receptor beta chains given below trace back to one sample, sequenced in a study of regulatory T cells in long-lasting Graves disease. Time point meaning: persistent/refractory GD, antithyroid drugs over 5 years with positive TRAb. PBMC RNA was the source of the TCR library. To make TCR beta libraries, researchers used iRepertoire HTBI primers and Arm-PCR of CDR3 regions. TCRdb used MiXCR to reprocess the multiplex PCR reads, holding one entry per CDR3 protein. The sample shows some 430,000 distinct CDR3 sequences, 20% to 25% of them seen only once. This specimen consisted of peripheral blood mononuclear cells (PBMCs), obtained when the disease was refractory, from a patient treated with antithyroid drugs. The receptor source for this set is a female donor with Graves disease.

This clonotype was seen repeatedly, ten times or more. The gene calls are TRBV27 and TRBJ1-1; no clear D. CDR1 is MNHEY and CDR2 is SMNVEV in the germline V gene (reference sequence). Trimming removed 8 bases at V and 1 base at J, with 14 bases between. The CDR3 is made up of 14 amino acids. DNA for the CDR3: TGTGCCAGCCGCCGAAGGGTTTCGAACACTGAAGCTTTCTTT. Its protein product is CASRRRVSNTEAFF.

This clonotype was seen many times. The rearrangement joins TRBV28 to TRBJ2-5, with D possibly called TRBD1 or TRBD2 (5 bases each). The V end lost 3 bases, the J end lost 4 bases, and 9 bases lay between the germline ends. Germline lookup yields CDR1 MDHEN and CDR2 SYDVKM. The CDR3 length is 13 residues. CDR3 sequence: CASSFGTPETQYF. The CDR3 region has the DNA TGTGCCAGCAGTTTCGGGACCCCAGAGACCCAGTACTTC.

The count of this clonotype is one. Its ends do not fully match the called genes, so a read error is possible. This sequence joins TRBV7-9 and TRBJ2-7; no clear D. Germline V gene sequence: CDR1 SEHNR, CDR2 FQNEAQ (reference sequence). The length of the CDR3 is 11 residues. Here the CDR3 DNA reads TGTGCCAGCAGCTTAGGGTACGTGCAGTACTTC. Amino acids: CASSLGYVQYF.

Many counts were recorded for this clonotype. The chain carries TRBV10-3 and TRBJ1-2; 7 bases are shared with TRBD1. The CDR3 runs to 14 residues. Trimming took 2 bases from V and 7 from J; bases not matched to a gene: 7. CDR1 is ENHRY and CDR2 is SYGVKD in the germline V gene. CDR3 DNA sequence: TGTGCCATCAGTGAGCACTCGACAGGGTTTGGCTACACCTTC. It encodes CAISEHSTGFGYTF.

The sample holds a few counts of this clonotype. The chain is built from TRBV10-3 and TRBJ1-5; D possibly corresponds to TRBD1 (6 bases). V shed 6 bases and J shed 5 bases, with 14 bases lying between them. Germline assignment: CDR1 ENHRY and CDR2 SYGVKD. CDR3 size: 14 residues. The CDR3 spells CAISPDRSDQPQHF. CDR3 sequence (DNA): TGTGCCATCAGCCCGGACAGATCTGATCAGCCCCAGCATTTT.

The table lists this clonotype with many counts. The J gene is TRBJ2-7, the V gene TRBV6-1; tentative D call: TRBD2 (6 bases). The V gene's germline CDR1 is MNHNS and CDR2 SASEGT. V was shortened by 7 bases and J by 0 bases, with 19 bases between the two germline ends. This CDR3 contains 16 residues. The CDR3 loop is CASKQIQKAGSYEQYF. The CDR3 DNA follows: TGTGCCAGCAAGCAAATCCAGAAAGCGGGCTCCTACGAGCAGTACTTC.

This clonotype has ten or more counts. This rearrangement joins TRBV6-5 to TRBJ1-2; no firm D call. V lost 4 bases and J lost 4, with 13 bases in between. CDR1 is MNHEY and CDR2 is SVGAGI in the germline V gene. This CDR3 comprises 14 residues. For the CDR3, the DNA is TGTGCCAGCAGTTCTGAGAGGTTCGGCTATGGCTACACCTTC. This sequence encodes CASSSERFGYGYTF.

This clonotype showed up just a few times. This chain connects TRBV4-1 to TRBJ1-2; D call uncertain. Germline V lookup: CDR1 MGHRA, CDR2 YSYEKL. This CDR3 is 13 amino acids long. The V end lost 0 bases, the J end lost 4 bases, and 6 bases lay between the germline ends. The chain's CDR3 is CASSQDNTYGYTF. The CDR3 bases are TGCGCCAGCAGCCAAGATAACACCTATGGCTACACCTTC.